These 10 T cell receptor beta chains were sequenced from one sample in a study of Ad26.COV2.S vaccination and SARS-CoV-2 variants. This sample's treatment: some 19 received Ad26.COV2.S at low or high dose, single or two shots; 5 received placebo; per-sample allocation not given. Specimen acquisition occurred on day 63 following the initial vaccine or placebo injection. The data were produced by immunoSEQ multiplex PCR, yet TCRdb's version contains in-frame clones alone and is incomplete. The data hold about 350,000 clones, with around 89% observed a single time. The material sequenced was peripheral blood, taken in a trial of Ad26.COV2.S vaccine versus placebo. Receptor source: a person aged 18-60 years who received the Ad26.COV2.S COVID-19 vaccine or a placebo.

This rearrangement joins TRBV12-3 or TRBV12-4 to TRBJ2-1; D gene uncertain. This CDR3 has 13 amino acids. V was cut by 3 bases and J by 8 bases, with 11 bases left in between. Here the CDR3 reads CASSFQFLDEQFF. The CDR3 nucleotides are TGTGCCAGCAGTTTCCAGTTTTTAGATGAGCAGTTCTTC.

The chain employs TRBV5-1 and TRBJ2-5, with a possible D match to TRBD1 (6 bases). The germline V gene encodes CDR1 SGHRS and CDR2 YFSETQ. This CDR3 is built from 15 residues. V shed 4 bases and J shed 3 bases, with 16 bases lying between them. CDR3 bases: TGCGCCAGCAGCAGACCTGGACAGATTGAAGAGACCCAGTACTTC. This encodes CASSRPGQIEETQYF. Looking up the rest from reference TRBV5-1 and TRBJ2-5 gives the full variable domain: KAGVTQTPRYLIKTRGQQVTLSCSPISGHRSVSWYQQTPGQGLQFLFEYFSETQRNKGNFPGRFSGRQFSNSRSEMNVSTLELGDSALYLCASSRPGQIEETQYFGPGTRLLVL.

This clone was recorded only once. The gene calls are TRBV19 and TRBJ1-2, with 8 bases fitting TRBD1. Per germline, CDR1 LNHDA and CDR2 SQIVND (reference sequence). V trimming: 3 bases; J trimming: 8 bases; junction bases outside the gene matches: 5. This CDR3 comprises 13 residues. CDR3: CASSISGGGGYTF. The CDR3 DNA is TGTGCCAGTAGTATTTCAGGGGGCGGCGGCTACACCTTC.

The V gene is TRBV2, the J gene TRBJ1-1, with D unclear. The V and J ends lost 1 base and 0 bases respectively, with 9 bases between them. Germline CDR1 is SNHLY and CDR2 is FYNNEI. This CDR3 is built from 15 residues. CDR3 amino acids: CASSEDAPMNTEAFF. The CDR3 coding sequence is TGTGCCAGCAGTGAAGACGCGCCCATGAACACTGAAGCTTTCTTT.

The chain couples TRBV13 to TRBJ2-2; no definite D call. Trimming removed 5 bases from V and 5 bases from J, with 15 bases in between. CDR1 is PRHDT, CDR2 FYEKMQ, per germline (reference sequence). The CDR3 length is 15 residues. The DNA for the CDR3 is TGTGCCAGCAGCCATAACCAGCTGGAGACCGGGGAGCTGTTTTTT. It yields the protein CASSHNQLETGELFF.

V usage is TRBV7-3 and J usage is TRBJ2-1; D perhaps matches TRBD2 (5 bases). V dropped 0 bases and J dropped 4 bases, with 10 bases sitting between them. CDR3 size: 15 residues. CDR1 and CDR2 from the germline V gene are SGHTA and FQGTGA. The DNA of the CDR3 is TGTGCCAGCAGCTTAACTTCTGGACTGTACAATGAGCAGTTCTTC. It specifies CASSLTSGLYNEQFF.

This clone was counted once. Other DNA sequences in the same sample also yield this CDR3. The V call is TRBV19, the J call TRBJ2-3; TRBD2 aligns across 12 bases. After removal of 6 bases from V and 3 bases from J, the junction contained 4 bases not matched to a gene. The CDR3 loop spans 15 amino acids. Germline CDR1 is LNHDA and CDR2 is SQIVND (reference sequence). CDR3 DNA sequence: TGTGCCAGTAGCCTAGGACTAGCGGGGACAGATACGCAGTATTTT. It yields the protein CASSLGLAGTDTQYF.

V gene TRBV19 combines with J gene TRBJ1-1; perhaps TRBD1 as D (5 bases). The CDR3 contains 15 residues. The V gene's germline CDR1 is LNHDA and CDR2 SQIVND (reference sequence). With 6 bases removed from V and 4 bases from J, the gap between germline ends came to 18 bases. The chain's CDR3 is CASRNRDGSGTEAFF. Here the CDR3 DNA reads TGTGCCAGTAGAAATCGGGACGGCTCGGGCACTGAAGCTTTCTTT.

This chain links TRBV2 with TRBJ2-5; D not resolved. Germline-derived CDR1 and CDR2 are SNHLY and FYNNEI. V lost 5 bases and J 1 base, leaving 5 bases between the germline ends. This CDR3 has 12 residues. This CDR3 reads CASSWAQETQYF. The CDR3 DNA reads as TGTGCCAGCAGTTGGGCCCAAGAGACCCAGTACTTC.

The V and J genes are TRBV6-5 and TRBJ1-5; no clear D. CDR1 is MNHEY and CDR2 is SVGAGI in the germline V gene. Trimming removed 4 bases at V and 7 bases at J, with 11 bases between. The CDR3 spans 13 residues. CDR3: CASSSSSGQPQHF. Written as DNA, the CDR3 is TGTGCCAGCAGTTCCAGCTCGGGGCAGCCCCAGCATTTT.